The 20 T cell receptor beta chains below were found in one sample sequenced in a study of cytomegalovirus exposure and HLA in healthy donors. PCR employed 60 Vbeta and 13 Jbeta primers. Profiled with immunoSEQ multiplex PCR; TCRdb holds only in-frame clones, not every one. The sample includes 100,000 to 150,000 clones, 74% of them seen just once. Sequenced: PBMCs. The receptors come from a woman aged 45-65 years in good health and CMV-seropositive.

This clone was seen once. The chain employs TRBV2 and TRBJ1-1, with 7 bases identical to TRBD1. V trimming: 11 bases; J trimming: 4 bases; junction bases outside the gene matches: 13. This CDR3 is 14 amino acids long. Per germline, CDR1 SNHLY and CDR2 FYNNEI. The chain's CDR3 is CASTGFAGGTEAFF. In nucleotides, the CDR3 is TGTGCCTCAACCGGGTTTGCAGGGGGCACTGAAGCTTTCTTT. Based on the CDR3 plus reference TRBV2 and TRBJ1-1, the full variable domain is EPEVTQTPSHQVTQMGQEVILRCVPISNHLYFYWYRQILGQKVEFLVSFYNNEISEKSEIFDDQFSVERPDGSNFTLKIRSTKLEDSAMYFCASTGFAGGTEAFFGQGTRLTVV.

The chain uses TRBV7-9 and TRBJ2-5; tentatively, D is TRBD2 (5 bases). The CDR3 loop spans 14 amino acids. Trimming took off 3 bases at V and 5 bases at J, with 13 bases between the two ends. Germline CDR1 and CDR2: SEHNR and FQNEAQ (reference sequence). In DNA, the CDR3 is TGTGCCAGCAGCTTTCCCTTCAGAGGGGAGACCCAGTACTTC. Protein sequence: CASSFPFRGETQYF.

A few counts support this clone. The rearrangement links TRBV6-5 to TRBJ1-1; D is ambiguous. The CDR3 runs to 13 residues. Trimming took 2 bases from V and 3 from J, leaving 7 bases between them. Per the germline V gene, CDR1 is MNHEY and CDR2 is SVGAGI. The CDR3 loop is CASSYEGDTEAFF. DNA for the CDR3: TGTGCCAGCAGTTACGAGGGTGACACTGAAGCTTTCTTT.

This chain joins TRBV2 and TRBJ1-1, with 10 bases that match TRBD1. The V and J ends lost 6 bases and 5 bases, in that order; junction bases with no gene match: 6. There are 14 residues in the CDR3. Germline V gives CDR1 SNHLY, CDR2 FYNNEI. CDR3 DNA: TGTGCCAGCAGGGCGGACAGGGGGACGACTGAAGCTTTCTTT. Translated: CASRADRGTTEAFF.

This sequence joins TRBV4-1 and TRBJ2-5; 7 positions match TRBD2. The ends lost 2 bases at V and 1 base at J; junction bases unmatched: 10. The CDR3 is made up of 17 amino acids. Germline CDR1 and CDR2: MGHRA and YSYEKL. The CDR3 loop is CASSQLRTRGGQETQYF. As DNA, the CDR3 is TGCGCCAGCAGCCAACTGAGGACTAGGGGCGGCCAAGAGACCCAGTACTTC.

This clone was recorded only once. V usage is TRBV6-5 and J usage is TRBJ1-6; 7 positions match TRBD1. Per germline, CDR1 MNHEY and CDR2 SVGAGI. The CDR3 is 15 residues long. V gave up 4 bases and J gave up 7 bases; unmatched junction bases: 7. This chain's CDR3 is CASSFYRDSNSPLHF. DNA for the CDR3: TGTGCCAGCAGTTTCTACCGGGACAGCAATTCACCCCTCCACTTT.

This clone was seen a handful of times. The chain couples TRBV7-6 to TRBJ2-5; 10 bases are a match to TRBD2. V shed 0 bases, J shed 5 bases, and the junction held 6 bases outside the gene matches. The CDR3 has 16 residues. Germline V gene sequence: CDR1 SGHVS, CDR2 FNYEAQ. The CDR3 loop reads CASSLAQRGGRETQYF. The CDR3 nucleotides are TGTGCCAGCAGCTTAGCGCAGCGGGGGGGCCGGGAGACCCAGTACTTC.

The chain links TRBV5-1 to TRBJ1-2, with 11 bases matching TRBD1. This CDR3 is built from 17 residues. V trimming: 4 bases; J trimming: 0 bases; junction bases outside the gene matches: 8. Germline values: CDR1 SGHRS, CDR2 YFSETQ. The CDR3 DNA is TGCGCCAGCAGCGCCCCGGACAGGGGGCGGGCTAACTATGGCTACACCTTC. Its translation: CASSAPDRGRANYGYTF.

The CDR3 region has the DNA TGTGCCAGCAGCCAATCTACTAGCGGGGACGAAGAGACCCAGTACTTC. As protein: CASSQSTSGDEETQYF. The V and J genes are TRBV4-2 and TRBJ2-5; 10 bases agree with TRBD2. Germline V CDR1 and CDR2: LGHNA, YNFKEQ. The CDR3 length is 16 residues. J was trimmed by 3 bases and V by 2 bases; bases with no gene match: 6.

In regard to this clone: At one end, the junction sequence differs from germline, possibly due to a read error. This chain links TRBV29-1 with TRBJ1-2; tentative D call: TRBD1 (5 bases). The CDR3 length is 11 residues. Per the germline V gene, CDR1 is SQVTM and CDR2 is ANQGSEA. CDR3 sequence reads: CSVDKGQGCTF. CDR3 bases: TGCAGCGTTGACAAGGGGCAAGGCTGCACCTTC.

The chain recombines TRBV7-9 with TRBJ1-1, with 7 bases lining up with TRBD1. Germline CDR1 and CDR2: SEHNR and FQNEAQ (reference sequence). With V trimmed by 4 bases and J by 4 bases, 12 bases remained unmatched. The CDR3 has 16 residues. CDR3 in amino acids: CASSSDDRALRTEAFF. In DNA, the CDR3 is TGTGCCAGCAGCTCCGATGACAGGGCTCTGCGCACTGAAGCTTTCTTT.

This clone was observed a single time. The CDR3 region has the DNA TGCAGTGCTAGAAGCCTTTTTGAAGCTTTCTTT. Translating it yields CSARSLFEAFF. The V call is TRBV20-1, the J call TRBJ1-1; D is undetermined. Trimming stripped 2 bases from V and 7 bases from J, with 8 bases between. CDR3 length equals 11 residues. Looked up from germline, CDR1 is DFQATT and CDR2 is SNEGSKA (reference sequence).

The V and J genes are TRBV29-1 and TRBJ2-5, with D perhaps matching TRBD1 (6 bases). V was shortened by 7 bases and J by 5 bases, with 14 bases between the two germline ends. This CDR3 has 12 amino acids. From germline, CDR1 is SQVTM and CDR2 ANQGSEA. CDR3 in DNA: TGCAGCGCTCCCAGGGGATCGGAGACCCAGTACTTC. It translates to CSAPRGSETQYF.

This chain uses TRBV11-2 with TRBJ2-7, with TRBD1 matching 9 bases. Trimming took 5 bases from V and 4 from J; bases not matched to a gene: 9. CDR1 is SGHAT and CDR2 is FQNNGV in the germline V gene. The CDR3 loop spans 15 amino acids. The CDR3 DNA sequence: TGTGCCAGCAGCCGCCCGGGACAGGGACGATACGAGCAGTACTTC. It specifies CASSRPGQGRYEQYF.

CDR3 residues: CASSETGARLMNTEAFF. As DNA, the CDR3 is TGTGCCAGCAGTGAGACAGGGGCGAGACTTATGAACACTGAAGCTTTCTTT. V usage is TRBV6-1 and J usage is TRBJ1-1; 8 bases map to TRBD1. The CDR3 spans 17 residues. Germline CDR1 and CDR2: MNHNS and SASEGT. J lost 0 bases, V lost 3 bases, and 9 bases had no gene match.

The V gene is TRBV19, the J gene TRBJ1-2; the match to TRBD1 covers 7 bases. Germline V lookup: CDR1 LNHDA, CDR2 SQIVND (reference sequence). Germline trimming cut 6 bases from V and 8 bases from J; bases unmatched to any gene: 6. The CDR3 contains 12 residues. CDR3 protein: CASRDRDDGYTF. The CDR3, as DNA: TGTGCCAGTAGAGACAGGGACGACGGCTACACCTTC.

The chain links TRBV18 to TRBJ1-2; unclear D gene. In germline, CDR1 is KGHSH, CDR2 LQKENI. Trimming stripped 2 bases from V and 5 bases from J, with 15 bases between. This CDR3 is built from 15 residues. CDR3 nucleotide sequence: TGTGCCAGCTCACCAGACCTCGGGGTGGCGTATGGCTACACCTTC. Protein: CASSPDLGVAYGYTF.

V gene TRBV19 combines with J gene TRBJ1-5; D remains unclear. Between the trimmed V and J ends, which lost 7 bases and 1 base, there was a span of 8 bases. This CDR3 spans 13 amino acids. Looked up from germline, CDR1 is LNHDA and CDR2 is SQIVND (reference sequence). DNA for the CDR3: TGTGCCAGTACCGAGGGAAGCAATCAGCCCCAGCATTTT. Protein sequence: CASTEGSNQPQHF.

This chain joins TRBV28 and TRBJ2-1; 11 bases fit TRBD2. Looked up from germline, CDR1 is MDHEN and CDR2 is SYDVKM. Trimming cost V 6 bases and J 6 bases; bases outside gene matches: 4. This CDR3 comprises 14 residues. In DNA, the CDR3 is TGTGCCAGCAGGACTAGCGGGGAGGGCAATGAGCAGTTCTTC. Translation gives CASRTSGEGNEQFF.

This chain joins TRBV6-5 and TRBJ2-1; D call uncertain. This CDR3 comprises 12 residues. V was clipped by 6 bases and J by 9 bases, with 12 bases between them. The germline V gene has CDR1 MNHEY and CDR2 SVGAGI. The CDR3 is CASRSRVGEQFF. In DNA form, the CDR3 reads TGTGCCAGCAGGTCACGGGTAGGTGAGCAGTTCTTC.